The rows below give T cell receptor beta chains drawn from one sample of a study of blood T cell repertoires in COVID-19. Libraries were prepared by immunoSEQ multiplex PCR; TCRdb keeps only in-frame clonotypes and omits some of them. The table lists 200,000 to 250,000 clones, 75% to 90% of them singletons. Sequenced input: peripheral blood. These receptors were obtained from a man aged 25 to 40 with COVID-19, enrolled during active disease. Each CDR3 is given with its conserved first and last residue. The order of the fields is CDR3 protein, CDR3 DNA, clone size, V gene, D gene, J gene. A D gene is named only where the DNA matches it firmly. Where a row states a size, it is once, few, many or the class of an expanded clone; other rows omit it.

CDR3 protein: CASSYVPRQANSPLHF; CDR3 DNA: TGTGCCAGCAGTTACGTGCCCCGACAGGCTAATTCACCCCTCCACTTT; clone size: .; V gene: TRBV6-5; D gene: .; J gene: TRBJ1-6
CDR3 protein: CASRGQDHEQYF; CDR3 DNA: TGTGCCAGCCGGGGACAGGACCACGAGCAGTACTTC; clone size: .; V gene: TRBV7-9; D gene: TRBD1; J gene: TRBJ2-7
CDR3 protein: CASSVNSGVGQFF; CDR3 DNA: TGTGCCAGCAGCGTGAACTCGGGGGTAGGGCAGTTCTTC; clone size: .; V gene: TRBV9; D gene: .; J gene: TRBJ2-1
CDR3 protein: CATSSGTGLYGYTF; CDR3 DNA: TGTGCCACCAGTTCCGGGACAGGGTTATATGGCTACACCTTC; clone size: .; V gene: TRBV24-1; D gene: TRBD1; J gene: TRBJ1-2
CDR3 protein: CASSLWTGGGQPQHF; CDR3 DNA: TGTGCCAGCAGTCTTTGGACAGGGGGCGGCCAGCCCCAGCATTTT; clone size: .; V gene: TRBV28; D gene: TRBD1; J gene: TRBJ1-5
CDR3 protein: CASSGPRGLGDNEQFF; CDR3 DNA: TGTGCCAGCAGCGGGCCCCGAGGACTGGGCGACAATGAGCAGTTCTTC; clone size: .; V gene: TRBV9; D gene: .; J gene: TRBJ2-1
CDR3 protein: CASSYLRYNEQFF; CDR3 DNA: TGTGCCAGCAGTTACCTCAGATACAATGAGCAGTTCTTC; clone size: .; V gene: TRBV6-5; D gene: .; J gene: TRBJ2-1
CDR3 protein: CASSWGQGARGTEAFF; CDR3 DNA: TGTGCCAGCAGCTGGGGACAGGGGGCTAGAGGCACTGAAGCTTTCTTT; clone size: .; V gene: TRBV7-2; D gene: TRBD1; J gene: TRBJ1-1
CDR3 protein: CASSLEFQGNQPQHF; CDR3 DNA: TGTGCCAGCAGCTTGGAGTTTCAGGGTAATCAGCCCCAGCATTTT; clone size: .; V gene: TRBV5-5; D gene: .; J gene: TRBJ1-5
CDR3 protein: CASSLTENYGYTF; CDR3 DNA: TGTGCCAGCAGTTTAACAGAAAACTATGGCTACACCTTC; clone size: few; V gene: TRBV27; D gene: .; J gene: TRBJ1-2
CDR3 protein: CASSVVGGPRDEQYF; CDR3 DNA: TGTGCCAGCAGCGTAGTCGGAGGGCCTCGCGACGAGCAGTACTTC; clone size: once; V gene: TRBV9; D gene: .; J gene: TRBJ2-7
CDR3 protein: CASSLRSANTGELFF; CDR3 DNA: TGTGCCAGCAGCTTACGGTCCGCGAACACCGGGGAGCTGTTTTTT; clone size: once; V gene: TRBV11-3; D gene: .; J gene: TRBJ2-2
CDR3 protein: CAIRRETNSPLHF; CDR3 DNA: TGTGCCATCAGGAGGGAGACCAATTCACCCCTCCACTTT; clone size: .; V gene: TRBV10-3; D gene: .; J gene: TRBJ1-6
CDR3 protein: CASSWDGTGRAGGPGDTQYF; CDR3 DNA: TGTGCCAGCAGTTGGGACGGGACAGGTCGAGCGGGAGGGCCGGGAGATACGCAGTATTTT; clone size: .; V gene: TRBV27; D gene: TRBD2; J gene: TRBJ2-3
CDR3 protein: CASSLQGISGNTIYF; CDR3 DNA: TGTGCCAGCAGCTTACAGGGGATCTCTGGAAACACCATATATTTT; clone size: .; V gene: TRBV11-2; D gene: .; J gene: TRBJ1-3
CDR3 protein: CASSQTLTGETQYF; CDR3 DNA: TGTGCCAGCAGCCAAACTCTGACAGGGGAGACCCAGTACTTC; clone size: .; V gene: TRBV4-2; D gene: TRBD1; J gene: TRBJ2-5
CDR3 protein: CASSFSASSYNEQFF; CDR3 DNA: TGTGCCAGCAGCTTCAGCGCGAGCTCCTACAATGAGCAGTTCTTC; clone size: .; V gene: TRBV11-3; D gene: .; J gene: TRBJ2-1